These 22 T cell receptor beta chains were sequenced from one sample in a study of post-analysis software for immune sequencing data (dated by TCRdb to between 2014 and 2017). Study-wide conclusions, independent of this receptor: Significantly higher frequencies in patients than in controls were found for several TRBV segments, including TRBV5-6, TRBV5-1 and TRBV20-1.

Their target antigens are unknown. The library was built by means of PCR. Sequencing used an Illumina HiSeq 2500. Unique molecular identifiers were incorporated into TCR beta cDNA libraries to reduce PCR and sequencing biases. Using fastp at Q25 and MiXCR, TCRdb reprocessed the public reads and kept productive beta chains. Here each entry gathers all rows of one CDR3 protein and keeps the most common genes and DNA. For this sample there are about 200,000 distinct CDR3 sequences; 29% appear just once. Nearly 3.5% of the sample comes from the top ten. The sequenced sample was blood. All receptors derive from a girl aged 2-17 years with multiple sclerosis.

This clonotype appeared many times. The chain combines TRBV5-4 with TRBJ1-5, with 8 bases aligning to TRBD1. From germline, CDR1 is SGHNT and CDR2 YYREEE (reference sequence). The CDR3 runs 13 residues. Losses at the gene ends were 4 bases for V and 7 bases for J; bases not matched to a gene: 4. This chain's CDR3 is CASSPGQGQPQHF. The CDR3 nucleotides are TGTGCCAGCAGCCCAGGACAGGGCCAGCCCCAGCATTTT.

Remarks on this clonotype: A much larger clone lies one base from this, so it may be a read error. As DNA, the CDR3 is TGCGCCTGCAGCTTTCTACTGGGCGAAATCTACGAGCAGTACTTC. Translating gives CACSFLLGEIYEQYF. The rearrangement links TRBV5-1 to TRBJ2-7; D not certain. This CDR3 comprises 15 residues. The germline gives CDR1 SGHRS, CDR2 YFSETQ.

This clonotype was seen a handful of times. The chain has TRBV5-1 and TRBJ2-5, with TRBD2 as a possible D gene (5 bases). The tail of the sequence fits TRBJ2-7 better, so the J call may be wrong. The CDR3 loop spans 14 amino acids. Germline values: CDR1 SGHRS, CDR2 YFSETQ. In DNA form, the CDR3 reads TGCGCCAGCAGCTGGGAGACGGGTTTCTACGAGCAGTACTTC. The encoded protein is CASSWETGFYEQYF.

The chain recombines TRBV5-1 with TRBJ2-1; the match to TRBD2 covers 14 bases. The V gene's germline CDR1 is SGHRS and CDR2 YFSETQ. The CDR3 consists of 14 residues. The junction had 3 bases not matched to a gene; V was cut back by 3 bases and J by 10 bases. Here the CDR3 DNA reads TGCGCCAGCAGCTCGAGGACTAGCGGGGGGGAGCAGTTCTTC. Protein sequence: CASSSRTSGGEQFF.

Many counts were recorded for this clonotype. The V and J genes are TRBV29-1 and TRBJ1-4; 10 bases fit TRBD1. The germline CDR1 and CDR2 sequences are SQVTM and ANQGSEA. The CDR3 covers 13 residues. Trimming removed 5 bases from V and 7 bases from J; junction bases left unmatched: 4. The CDR3 bases are TGCAGCGTTTCGACAGGGGGCGTTGAAAAACTGTTTTTT. It yields the protein CSVSTGGVEKLFF.

This clonotype was detected many times. The chain joins TRBV21-1 to TRBJ2-7; the table assigns TRBD2, which was not confirmed against the DNA. TRBV21-1 is a documented pseudogene. This CDR3 is 18 amino acids long. CDR3 coding DNA: TGTGCCAGCAGCTTAATTACCGGGACTAGCGGGAACACCTACGAGCAGTACTTC. Protein product: CASSLITGTSGNTYEQYF.

The chain employs TRBV28 and TRBJ2-6; D not certain. This CDR3 is built from 17 residues. V lost 3 bases, J lost 0 bases, and 12 bases lay in between. Germline V gene lookup returns CDR1 MDHEN and CDR2 SYDVKM. CDR3 sequence: CASSFVYGLSGANVLTF. The DNA for the CDR3 is TGTGCCAGCAGTTTTGTGTACGGGCTCTCTGGGGCCAACGTCCTGACTTTC.

V is TRBV28 and J is TRBJ1-4; TRBD1 agrees at 8 bases. V shed 8 bases and J 0 bases; nucleotides not matched to a gene: 5. This CDR3 region has 15 residues. Germline V gene sequence: CDR1 MDHEN, CDR2 SYDVKM. In DNA, the CDR3 is TGTGCCAGCGGGGACAGGAAAGCAACTAATGAAAAACTGTTTTTT. Translating gives CASGDRKATNEKLFF.

The table lists this clonotype with many counts. The chain carries TRBV5-6 and TRBJ1-2; D is perhaps TRBD1 (5 bases). This CDR3 region has 18 residues. Germline V gene lookup returns CDR1 SGHDT and CDR2 YYEEEE. V lost 0 bases and J 3 bases, leaving 21 bases between the germline ends. CDR3 amino acids: CASSLAGWQGPNYYGYTF. The CDR3 nucleotides read TGTGCCAGCAGCTTGGCAGGATGGCAGGGTCCCAACTACTATGGCTACACCTTC.

This clonotype was counted many times. This chain uses TRBV3-1 with TRBJ2-5; D call uncertain. The CDR3 contains 12 residues. V lost 0 bases, J lost 4 bases, and 3 bases lay in between. The V gene's germline CDR1 is LGHDT and CDR2 YNNKEL (reference sequence). CDR3 residues: CASSQESETQYF. CDR3 in DNA: TGTGCCAGCAGCCAAGAATCAGAGACCCAGTACTTC.

Worth noting for this clonotype: This may arise from a read error, as a much more abundant clone is one base away. The chain uses TRBV7-3 and TRBJ2-1; TRBD1 might be the D (6 bases). Per germline, CDR1 SGHTA and CDR2 FQGTGA. The ends were cut back, 4 bases at V and 8 bases at J, with 15 bases in the middle. The CDR3 has 14 amino acids. The CDR3 is CASSSRTVGDEQFF. CDR3 sequence (DNA): TGTGCCAGCAGCTCCAGGACAGTTGGCGATGAGCAGTTCTTC. Full variable domain (rest looked up from reference TRBV7-3 and TRBJ2-1): GAGVSQTPSNKVTEKGKYVELRCDPISGHTALYWYRQSLGQGPEFLIYFQGTGAADDSGLPNDRFFAVRPEGSVSTLKIQRTERGDSAVYLCASSSRTVGDEQFFGPGTRLTVL.

V and J are TRBV2 and TRBJ2-2, with 9 bases fitting TRBD2. CDR1 is SNHLY, CDR2 FYNNEI, per germline. This CDR3 is built from 17 residues. V gave up 6 bases and J gave up 5 bases; unmatched junction bases: 13. The DNA of the CDR3 is TGTGCCAGCAGAGGGGGTAGCGGGAGAGGTGGGACCGGGGAGCTGTTTTTT. It codes for CASRGGSGRGGTGELFF.

The chain couples TRBV7-9 to TRBJ2-1; no clear D gene. There are 13 residues in the CDR3. Trimming removed 3 bases at V and 10 bases at J, with 13 bases between. Germline lookup yields CDR1 SEHNR and CDR2 FQNEAQ (reference sequence). CDR3 nucleotides: TGTGCCAGCAGCTTGGGCGGTACCTACGAGCAGTTCTTC. It translates to CASSLGGTYEQFF.

This clonotype was recorded many times. The chain links TRBV5-6 to TRBJ2-1; D is ambiguous. From germline, CDR1 is SGHDT and CDR2 YYEEEE. Trimming pared 7 bases from V and 2 bases from J, leaving 10 bases between. CDR3 length: 13 residues. CDR3 sequence (DNA): TGTGCCAGCCGGATCGGTACCTACAATGAGCAGTTCTTC. Translating gives CASRIGTYNEQFF.

The sample holds a few counts of this clonotype. The chain links TRBV2 to TRBJ1-5; D not certain. V shed 4 bases and J shed 6 bases, with 10 bases lying between them. In germline, CDR1 is SNHLY, CDR2 FYNNEI. The CDR3 runs to 13 residues. This chain's CDR3 is CASSGDVSQPQHF. The CDR3 bases are TGTGCCAGCAGTGGAGATGTGAGTCAGCCCCAGCATTTT.

This clonotype was recorded at least ten times. This chain uses TRBV30 with TRBJ1-2; no definite D call. Germline loops: CDR1 GTSNPN, CDR2 SVGIG (reference sequence). The CDR3 sequence is 12 residues long. V was clipped by 0 bases and J by 2 bases, with 4 bases between them. CDR3 DNA sequence: TGTGCCTGGAGTGTATCAAACTATGGCTACACCTTC. Amino acids: CAWSVSNYGYTF.

V is TRBV4-2 and J is TRBJ2-3; 9 bases line up with TRBD2. The CDR3 length is 14 residues. The ends lost 8 bases at V and 0 bases at J; junction bases unmatched: 3. Germline V CDR1 and CDR2: LGHNA, YNFKEQ. CDR3 bases: TGTGCCAGCCGCGGGGGGGGCAGCACAGATACGCAGTATTTT. As protein: CASRGGGSTDTQYF.

V usage is TRBV6-2 or TRBV6-3 and J usage is TRBJ2-7; 9 nucleotides align to TRBD2. Germline CDR1 is MNHEY and CDR2 is SVGEGT. This CDR3 contains 15 residues. V trimming: 7 bases; J trimming: 5 bases; junction bases outside the gene matches: 12. This chain's CDR3 is CASTLEASGINEQYF. In DNA form, the CDR3 reads TGTGCCAGCACCCTAGAGGCTAGCGGGATTAACGAGCAGTACTTC.

The rearrangement links TRBV6-2 or TRBV6-3 to TRBJ1-5, with 8 bases lining up with TRBD1. From germline, CDR1 is MNHEY and CDR2 SVGEGT. V trimming: 6 bases; J trimming: 3 bases; junction bases outside the gene matches: 1. The CDR3 spans 13 residues. This chain's CDR3 is CASRDRVNQPQHF. CDR3 DNA sequence: TGTGCCAGCAGGGACAGGGTCAATCAGCCCCAGCATTTT.

This clonotype was counted only a few times. The chain couples TRBV4-2 to TRBJ2-3; TRBD2 agrees at 12 bases. CDR3 length: 16 amino acids. CDR1 LGHNA and CDR2 YNFKEQ come from the germline V gene. After removal of 1 base from V and 4 bases from J, the junction contained 3 bases not matched to a gene. For the CDR3, the DNA is TGTGCCAGCAGCCAAGGACTAGCGGGAGTTTCAGATACGCAGTATTTT. It translates to CASSQGLAGVSDTQYF.

This clonotype was counted between two and nine times. This sequence joins TRBV7-2 and TRBJ2-1; D unresolved. The V end was cut by 5 bases, the J end by 15 bases, with 17 bases between. The CDR3 extends over 12 amino acids. CDR1 is SGHTA and CDR2 is FQGNSA in the germline V gene. The CDR3 here is CASSLVKVALFF. CDR3 nucleotides: TGTGCCAGCAGCCTGGTTAAGGTAGCTCTGTTCTTC.

This clonotype was found many times. V usage is TRBV5-1 and J usage is TRBJ2-3; 10 bases are a match to TRBD1. The CDR3 is 15 amino acids. V shed 4 bases, J shed 5 bases, and the junction held 7 bases outside the gene matches. The germline gives CDR1 SGHRS, CDR2 YFSETQ. DNA for the CDR3: TGCGCCAGCAGCCTCCGGGACAGGGGAGTAGATACGCAGTATTTT. It is translated as CASSLRDRGVDTQYF.